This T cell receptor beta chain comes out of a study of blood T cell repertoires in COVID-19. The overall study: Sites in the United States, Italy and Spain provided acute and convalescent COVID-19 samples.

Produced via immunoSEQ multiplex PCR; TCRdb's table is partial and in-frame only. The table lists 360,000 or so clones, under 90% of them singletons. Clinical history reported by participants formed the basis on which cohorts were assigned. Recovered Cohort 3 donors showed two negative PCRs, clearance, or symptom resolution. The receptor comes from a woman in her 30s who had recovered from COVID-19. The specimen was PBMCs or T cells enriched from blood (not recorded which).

The CDR3 coding sequence is TGCAGCGTCGGGGACACCAAGGGAACCTACGAGCAGTACTTC. Translated: CSVGDTKGTYEQYF. The rearrangement joins TRBV29-1 to TRBJ2-7, with D tentatively TRBD1 (6 bases). V was cut by 6 bases and J by 2 bases, with 17 bases left in between. The germline CDR1 and CDR2 sequences are SQVTM and ANQGSEA. The CDR3 is 14 amino acids.